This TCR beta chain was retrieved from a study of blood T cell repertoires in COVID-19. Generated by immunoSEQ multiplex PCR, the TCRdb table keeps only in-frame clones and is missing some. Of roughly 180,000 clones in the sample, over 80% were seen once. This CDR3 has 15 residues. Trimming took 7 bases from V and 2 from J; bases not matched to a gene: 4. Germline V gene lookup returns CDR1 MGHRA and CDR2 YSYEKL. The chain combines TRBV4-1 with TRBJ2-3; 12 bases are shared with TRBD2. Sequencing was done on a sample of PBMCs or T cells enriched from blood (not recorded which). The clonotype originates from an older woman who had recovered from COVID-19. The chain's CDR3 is CASTLAGGPTDTQYF. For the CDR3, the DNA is TGCGCCAGCACCCTAGCGGGGGGGCCCACAGATACGCAGTATTTT.